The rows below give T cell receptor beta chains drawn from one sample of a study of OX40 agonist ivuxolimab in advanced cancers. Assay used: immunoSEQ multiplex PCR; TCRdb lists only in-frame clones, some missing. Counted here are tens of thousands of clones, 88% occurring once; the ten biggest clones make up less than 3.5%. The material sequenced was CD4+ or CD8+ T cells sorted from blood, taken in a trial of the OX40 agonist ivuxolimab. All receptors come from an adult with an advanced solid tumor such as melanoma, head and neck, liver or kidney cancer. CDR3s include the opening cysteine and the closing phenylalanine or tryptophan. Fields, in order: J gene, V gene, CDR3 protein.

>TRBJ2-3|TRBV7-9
CASSPKGPDTQYF
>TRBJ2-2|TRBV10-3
CAIRTSGGAGELFF
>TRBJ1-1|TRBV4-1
CASSQVALASTAFF
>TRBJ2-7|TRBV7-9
CASSSPGTGGREQYF
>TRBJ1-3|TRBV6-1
CASSEALRGSGNTIYF
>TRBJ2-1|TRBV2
CASRGGGGAYNEQFF
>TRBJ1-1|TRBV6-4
CASSELMNTEAFF
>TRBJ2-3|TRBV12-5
CASGAYYLGADTQYF
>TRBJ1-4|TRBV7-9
CASSLASGGNEKLFF
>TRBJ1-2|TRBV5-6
CASSLVGFQGGYTF
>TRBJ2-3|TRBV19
CASSISGGASTDTQYF
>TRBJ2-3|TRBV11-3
CASSLEGLLSDTQYF
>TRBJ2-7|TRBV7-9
CASSFGLADLDFEQYF
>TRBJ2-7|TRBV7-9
CASSPPSGSGYEQYF
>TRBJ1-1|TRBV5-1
CASSLISGNTEAFF
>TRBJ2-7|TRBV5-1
CASSLALQGRRDEQYF
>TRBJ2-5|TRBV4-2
CASSQGLPGETQYF
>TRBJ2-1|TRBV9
CASSPLSGEDNEQFF
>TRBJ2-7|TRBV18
CASTLTGERAYEQYF
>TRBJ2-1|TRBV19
CASSIDTGVYNEQFF
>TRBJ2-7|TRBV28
CASSFQNGPPPYEQYF
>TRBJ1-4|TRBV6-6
CASSYSMYTTNEKLFF
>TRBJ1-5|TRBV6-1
CASRTTAVTIMPQHF
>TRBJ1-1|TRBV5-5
CASSLDVGTTEAFF
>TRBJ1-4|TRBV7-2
CASSPQSAGLDEKLFF
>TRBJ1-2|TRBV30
CAWSQRGLYGYTF
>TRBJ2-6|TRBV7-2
CASSLTGSSGANVLTF
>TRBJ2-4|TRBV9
CASSLRGTQF
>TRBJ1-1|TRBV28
CASSFSAGAFF
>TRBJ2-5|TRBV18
CASSPGQGETQYF
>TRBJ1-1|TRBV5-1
CASSLGQMNTEAFF
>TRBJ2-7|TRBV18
CASSPPRPGAYEQYF
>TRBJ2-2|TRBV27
CASRLGVGELFF
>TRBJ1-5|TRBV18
CASSRQGQNQPQHF
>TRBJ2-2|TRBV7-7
CASSLSLADTGELFF
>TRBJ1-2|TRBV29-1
CSVEGGGYGYTF
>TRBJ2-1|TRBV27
CASSPLGERGTYNEQFF
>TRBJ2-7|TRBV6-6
CASSRDGLGKEYF
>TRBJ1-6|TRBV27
CASGARSYNSPLHF
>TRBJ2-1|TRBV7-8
CASSLDIGAFEQFF
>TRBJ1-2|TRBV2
CASSNPGYDGYTF
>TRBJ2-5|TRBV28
CASSFSGQGEETQYF
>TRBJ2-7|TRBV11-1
CASSRGRRGEQYF
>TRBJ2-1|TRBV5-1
CASSSEGGRLVDNEQFF
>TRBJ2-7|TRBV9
CASSPGTGGSYEQYF
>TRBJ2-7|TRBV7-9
CASSSTGEAYEQYF
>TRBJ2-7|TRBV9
CASSVDGAGAYEQYF
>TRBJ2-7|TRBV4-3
CASSQDFQRGTISYEQYF
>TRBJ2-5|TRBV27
CASTTGIGETQYF